A single sample gave rise to the 7 T cell receptor beta chains below, sequenced in a study of cytomegalovirus exposure and HLA in healthy donors. Use of 60 Vbeta and 13 Jbeta primers characterized the PCR. The repertoire was sequenced with immunoSEQ multiplex PCR; TCRdb's copy has only in-frame clones and lacks some. The sample holds approximately 140,000 clones, about 80% seen once. Sequencing was carried out using PBMCs. These receptors were obtained from a male donor in good health and CMV-seronegative.

The chain recombines TRBV5-1 with TRBJ2-5, with D hard to call. The germline CDR1 and CDR2 sequences are SGHRS and YFSETQ. Trimming left V 1 base short and J 2 bases short, with 9 bases between. The CDR3 covers 14 residues. The CDR3 coding sequence is TGCGCCAGCAGCTTGATGAACAATCAAGAGACCCAGTACTTC. Protein: CASSLMNNQETQYF. The entire variable domain, with the rest obtained from reference TRBV5-1 and TRBJ2-5, is as follows: KAGVTQTPRYLIKTRGQQVTLSCSPISGHRSVSWYQQTPGQGLQFLFEYFSETQRNKGNFPGRFSGRQFSNSRSEMNVSTLELGDSALYLCASSLMNNQETQYFGPGTRLLVL.

The chain uses TRBV4-2 and TRBJ2-7; D is ambiguous. The CDR3 extends over 15 amino acids. The germline V gene has CDR1 LGHNA and CDR2 YNFKEQ. Deletions cut 6 bases from V and 1 base from J, with 16 bases between. The CDR3 DNA reads TGTGCCAGCAGAGCCGTTTTGAGCAAGTCCTACGAGCAGTACTTC. Its translation is CASRAVLSKSYEQYF.

This chain joins TRBV7-9 and TRBJ2-3; TRBD2 agrees at 7 bases. CDR1 is SEHNR and CDR2 is FQNEAQ in the germline V gene (reference sequence). Germline trimming cut 3 bases from V and 2 bases from J; bases unmatched to any gene: 5. The CDR3 is 15 residues long. The CDR3, as DNA: TGTGCCAGCAGCTTGGCTAGCGGCCACACAGATACGCAGTATTTT. This gives the protein CASSLASGHTDTQYF.

The rearrangement uses TRBV6-5 and TRBJ1-2; the D gene is possibly TRBD1 (6 bases). V was shortened by 5 bases and J by 4 bases, with 14 bases between the two germline ends. Germline CDR1 and CDR2: MNHEY and SVGAGI. This CDR3 region has 14 residues. The CDR3 DNA reads TGTGCCAGCAGTCCCTCAAGGGACATCTATGGCTACACCTTC. Translation gives CASSPSRDIYGYTF.

This chain joins TRBV7-3 and TRBJ1-1; TRBD1 matches 9 bases. With 5 bases clipped from V and 3 bases from J, the junction kept 4 bases outside the gene matches. Germline lookup yields CDR1 SGHTA and CDR2 FQGTGA. The CDR3 consists of 14 residues. CDR3 coding DNA: TGTGCCAGCAGCAGAGGACAGGGGTACACTGAAGCTTTCTTT. Translating gives CASSRGQGYTEAFF.

The V call is TRBV4-1, the J call TRBJ2-7; the match to TRBD1 covers 7 bases. Germline trimming cut 0 bases from V and 2 bases from J; bases unmatched to any gene: 7. Per germline, CDR1 MGHRA and CDR2 YSYEKL. The CDR3 contains 16 residues. In DNA, the CDR3 is TGCGCCAGCAGCCAAGAAGCGACAGGGTCGCCCTACGAGCAGTACTTC. Translated, it gives CASSQEATGSPYEQYF.

This sequence joins TRBV7-8 and TRBJ1-1; D ambiguous. Germline V gene lookup returns CDR1 SGHVS and CDR2 FQNEAQ. The V gene lost 3 bases and the J gene lost 1 base, with 15 bases spanning the gap. The CDR3 totals 16 residues. The CDR3 DNA reads TGTGCCAGCAGCTTGTTTTCGAAACAGACGAACACTGAAGCTTTCTTT. Amino acid sequence: CASSLFSKQTNTEAFF.